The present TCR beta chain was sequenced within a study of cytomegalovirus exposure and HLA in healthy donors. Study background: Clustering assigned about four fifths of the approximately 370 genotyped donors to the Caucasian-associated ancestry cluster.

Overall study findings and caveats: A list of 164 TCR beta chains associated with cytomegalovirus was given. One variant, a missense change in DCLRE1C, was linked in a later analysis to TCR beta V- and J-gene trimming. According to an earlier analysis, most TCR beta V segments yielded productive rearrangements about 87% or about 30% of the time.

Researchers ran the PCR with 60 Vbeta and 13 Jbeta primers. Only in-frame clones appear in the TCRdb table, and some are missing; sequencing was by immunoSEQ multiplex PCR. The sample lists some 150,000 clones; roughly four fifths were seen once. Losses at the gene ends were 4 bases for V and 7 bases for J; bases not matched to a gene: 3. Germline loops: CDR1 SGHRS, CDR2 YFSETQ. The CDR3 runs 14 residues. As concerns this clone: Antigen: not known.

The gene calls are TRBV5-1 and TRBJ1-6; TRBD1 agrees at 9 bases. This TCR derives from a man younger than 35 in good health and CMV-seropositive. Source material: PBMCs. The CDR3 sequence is CASSIGTGNSPLHF. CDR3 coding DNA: TGCGCCAGCAGCATAGGGACAGGGAATTCACCCCTCCACTTT.